This TCR beta chain was sequenced for a study of T-cell memory formation after mild COVID-19. TCRdb re-derived calls from the 5' RACE reads in MiXCR, one entry per CDR3 protein. This sample carries approximately 180,000 distinct CDR3 sequences, roughly 16% of them seen once, and the ten largest clones take under 2.5%. This clonotype was picked up a small number of times. Its antigen is currently unknown. Study results and limitations: The study found contracting CD4+ clones mainly in CM and EM and contracting CD8+ clones in EMRA. Researchers could not confirm that second-wave clones peaking on day 37 targeted SARS-CoV-2. Cross-reactive memory apparently joined, as some responding clones appeared in pre-infection memory. Later expanders leaned CD4+, whereas day 15 to 85 contracting clones were balanced CD4/CD8.

The CDR3 contains 19 residues. Germline V gene data show CDR1 as SGHDN and CDR2 as FVKESK. V shed 1 base, J shed 1 base, and the junction held 6 bases outside the gene matches. What was sequenced was PBMCs or a T cell subset sorted from them (not recorded which). This chain joins TRBV14 and TRBJ2-2, with 13 bases identical to TRBD2. The receptor comes from an adult woman who had mild COVID-19 (a few samples of this study predate the infection). Cell type and time point are not known. As DNA, the CDR3 is TGTGCCAGCAGCCAAGTCGGACTAGCGGGAGTCGGGAACACCGGGGAGCTGTTTTTT. Residues: CASSQVGLAGVGNTGELFF.